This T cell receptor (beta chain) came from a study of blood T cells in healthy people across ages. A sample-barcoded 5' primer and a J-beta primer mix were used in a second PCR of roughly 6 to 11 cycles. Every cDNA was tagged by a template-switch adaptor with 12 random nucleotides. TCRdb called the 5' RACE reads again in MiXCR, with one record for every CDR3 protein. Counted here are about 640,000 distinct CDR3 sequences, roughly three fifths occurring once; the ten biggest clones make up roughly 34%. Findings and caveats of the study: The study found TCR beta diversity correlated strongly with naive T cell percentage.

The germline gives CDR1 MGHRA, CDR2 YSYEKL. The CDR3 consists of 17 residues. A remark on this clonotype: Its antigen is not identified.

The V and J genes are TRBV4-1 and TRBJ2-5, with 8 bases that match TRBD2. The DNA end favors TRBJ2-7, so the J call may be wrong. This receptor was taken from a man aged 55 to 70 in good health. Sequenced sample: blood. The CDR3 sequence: CASSQRGSGGLFYEQYF. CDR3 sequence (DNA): TGCGCCAGCAGCCAGAGAGGGAGCGGGGGCCTCTTTTACGAGCAGTACTTC.